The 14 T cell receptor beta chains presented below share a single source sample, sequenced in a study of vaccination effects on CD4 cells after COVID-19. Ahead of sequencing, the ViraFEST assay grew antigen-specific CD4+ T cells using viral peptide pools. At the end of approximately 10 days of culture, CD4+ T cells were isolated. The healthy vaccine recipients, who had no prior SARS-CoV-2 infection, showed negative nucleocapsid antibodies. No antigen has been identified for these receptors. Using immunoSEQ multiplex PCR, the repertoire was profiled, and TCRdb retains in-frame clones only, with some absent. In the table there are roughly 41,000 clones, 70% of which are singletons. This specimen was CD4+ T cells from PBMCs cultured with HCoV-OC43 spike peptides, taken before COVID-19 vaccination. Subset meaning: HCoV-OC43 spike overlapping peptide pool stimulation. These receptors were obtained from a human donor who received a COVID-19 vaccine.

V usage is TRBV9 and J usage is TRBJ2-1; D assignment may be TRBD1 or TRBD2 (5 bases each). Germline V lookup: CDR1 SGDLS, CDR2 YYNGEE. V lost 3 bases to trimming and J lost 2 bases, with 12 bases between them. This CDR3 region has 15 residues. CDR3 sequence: CASSARDAPYNEQFF. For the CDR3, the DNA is TGTGCCAGCAGCGCCCGGGACGCACCCTACAATGAGCAGTTCTTC.

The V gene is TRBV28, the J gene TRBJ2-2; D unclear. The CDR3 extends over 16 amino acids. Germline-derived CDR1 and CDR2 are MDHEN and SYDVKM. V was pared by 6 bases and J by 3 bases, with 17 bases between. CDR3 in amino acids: CASSPSRALDTGELFF. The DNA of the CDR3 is TGTGCCAGCAGCCCAAGTCGGGCGCTTGACACCGGGGAGCTGTTTTTT.

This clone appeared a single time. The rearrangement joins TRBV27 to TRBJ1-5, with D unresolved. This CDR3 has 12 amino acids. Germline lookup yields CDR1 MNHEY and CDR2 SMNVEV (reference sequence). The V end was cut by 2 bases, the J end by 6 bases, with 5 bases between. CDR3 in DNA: TGTGCCAGCAGTTTAATTGGTCAGCCCCAGCATTTT. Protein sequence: CASSLIGQPQHF.

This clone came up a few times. The CDR3 DNA follows: TGTGCCTGGAGGGATCAGGGGTCCGGAACAGATACGCAGTATTTT. Its protein product is CAWRDQGSGTDTQYF. V is TRBV30 and J is TRBJ2-3, with D possibly TRBD1 on 6 matching bases. Germline V CDR1 and CDR2: GTSNPN, SVGIG (reference sequence). The CDR3 consists of 15 residues. V was cut by 3 bases and J by 3 bases, with 16 bases left in between.

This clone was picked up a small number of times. The CDR3 DNA follows: TGTGCCATCAGTAGGGTAGCGCGGGATGAGCAGTTCTTC. It encodes CAISRVARDEQFF. V gene TRBV10-3 combines with J gene TRBJ2-1, with D possibly TRBD2 on 5 matching bases. This CDR3 has 13 residues. V lost 5 bases to trimming and J lost 8 bases, with 13 bases between them. The germline V gene has CDR1 ENHRY and CDR2 SYGVKD.

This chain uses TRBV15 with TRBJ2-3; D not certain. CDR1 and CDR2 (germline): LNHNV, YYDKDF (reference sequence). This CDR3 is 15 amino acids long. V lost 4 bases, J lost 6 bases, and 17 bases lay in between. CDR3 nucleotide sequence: TGTGCCACCAGCAAAGACCCCTTAAGGGCGGATACGCAGTATTTT. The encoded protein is CATSKDPLRADTQYF.

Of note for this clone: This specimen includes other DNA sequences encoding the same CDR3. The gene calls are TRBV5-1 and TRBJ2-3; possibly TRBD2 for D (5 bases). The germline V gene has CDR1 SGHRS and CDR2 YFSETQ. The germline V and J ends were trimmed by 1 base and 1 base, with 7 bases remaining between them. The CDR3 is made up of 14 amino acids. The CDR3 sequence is CASSLNSGTDTQYF. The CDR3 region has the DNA TGCGCCAGCAGCTTGAATAGCGGCACAGATACGCAGTATTTT.

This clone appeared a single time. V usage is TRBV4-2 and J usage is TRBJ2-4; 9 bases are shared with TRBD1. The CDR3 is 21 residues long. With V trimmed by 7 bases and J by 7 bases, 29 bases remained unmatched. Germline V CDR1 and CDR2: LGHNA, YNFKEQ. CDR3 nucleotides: TGTGCCAGCACCCCCCCGGACAGGGGTTTTATGGGTGGTATCGGTCGGAACATTCAGTACTTC. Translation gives CASTPPDRGFMGGIGRNIQYF.

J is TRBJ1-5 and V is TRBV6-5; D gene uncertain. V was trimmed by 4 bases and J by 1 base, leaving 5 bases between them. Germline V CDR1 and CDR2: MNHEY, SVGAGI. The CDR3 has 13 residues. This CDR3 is CASSSQSNQPQHF. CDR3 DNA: TGTGCCAGCAGTTCACAGAGCAATCAGCCCCAGCATTTT.

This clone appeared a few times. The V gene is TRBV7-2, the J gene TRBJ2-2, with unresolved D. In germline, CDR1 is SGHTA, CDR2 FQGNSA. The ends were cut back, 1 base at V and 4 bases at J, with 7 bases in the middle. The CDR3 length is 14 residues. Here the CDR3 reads CASSLDGGTGELFF. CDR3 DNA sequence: TGTGCCAGCAGCTTAGACGGTGGCACCGGGGAGCTGTTTTTT.

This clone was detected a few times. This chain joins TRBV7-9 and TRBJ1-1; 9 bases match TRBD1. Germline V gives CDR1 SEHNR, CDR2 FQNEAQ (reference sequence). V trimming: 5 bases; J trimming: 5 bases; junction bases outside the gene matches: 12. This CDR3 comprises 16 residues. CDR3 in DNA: TGTGCCAGCAGCCCCTTTCCCCGGGACAGGGCGACTGAAGCTTTCTTT. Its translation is CASSPFPRDRATEAFF.

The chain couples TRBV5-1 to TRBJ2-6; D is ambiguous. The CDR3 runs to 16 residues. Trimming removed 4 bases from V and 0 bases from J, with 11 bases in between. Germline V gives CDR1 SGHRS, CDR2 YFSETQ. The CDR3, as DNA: TGCGCCAGCAGCGGCAGTCCAAGCTCTGGGGCCAACGTCCTGACTTTC. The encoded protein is CASSGSPSSGANVLTF.

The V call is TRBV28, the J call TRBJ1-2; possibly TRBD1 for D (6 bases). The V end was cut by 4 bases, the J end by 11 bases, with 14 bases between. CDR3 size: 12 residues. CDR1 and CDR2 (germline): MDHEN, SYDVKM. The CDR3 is CASSSGEYSYTF. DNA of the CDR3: TGTGCCAGCAGTTCAGGGGAATACAGTTACACCTTC.

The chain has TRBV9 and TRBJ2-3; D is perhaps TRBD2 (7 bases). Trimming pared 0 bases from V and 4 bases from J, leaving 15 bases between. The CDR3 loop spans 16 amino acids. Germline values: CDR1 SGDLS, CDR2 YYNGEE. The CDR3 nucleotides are TGTGCCAGCAGCGTAGGGGAGGGGGGGCCCTCAGATACGCAGTATTTT. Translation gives CASSVGEGGPSDTQYF.